Below, 24 T cell receptor beta chains from the same sample are listed, as sequenced in a study of vaccination effects on CD4 cells after COVID-19. Their antigens remain unidentified. Under the ViraFEST assay, PBMC were stimulated with viral peptide pools so that antigen-specific CD4+ T cells expanded. Sequencing was performed afterwards. Investigators separated out CD4+ T cells once approximately 9 days of culture had passed. Neither prior SARS-CoV-2 infection nor positive nucleocapsid antibodies were present in the vaccine recipients. Sequencing was performed with immunoSEQ multiplex PCR; in TCRdb, only in-frame clones are kept and a portion is missing. The data contain 70,000 or so clones, about four fifths of them seen just once; the ten biggest clones take up about 10%. The sequences come from CD4+ T cells from PBMCs cultured with SARS-CoV-2 spike peptides, collected before COVID-19 vaccination. The receptors originated from a human donor who received a COVID-19 vaccine.

This clone has just a few counts. V usage is TRBV5-1 and J usage is TRBJ2-6; D is possibly TRBD1 or TRBD2 (5 bases each). Germline V gene lookup returns CDR1 SGHRS and CDR2 YFSETQ. This CDR3 is 15 amino acids long. V was clipped by 0 bases and J by 1 base, with 5 bases between them. The CDR3 DNA reads as TGCGCCAGCAGCTTGGGGGGGTCTGGGGCCAACGTCCTGACTTTC. Amino acids: CASSLGGSGANVLTF.

The rearrangement links TRBV9 to TRBJ2-3, with D maybe TRBD1 (6 bases). The germline CDR1 and CDR2 sequences are SGDLS and YYNGEE. This CDR3 has 15 amino acids. The V gene lost 7 bases and the J gene lost 9 bases, with 24 bases spanning the gap. CDR3 in amino acids: CASGGGSRTQRTQYF. The CDR3 nucleotides read TGTGCCAGCGGGGGCGGCTCCAGGACACAGCGGACGCAGTATTTT.

The chain carries TRBV9 and TRBJ1-2; no clear D gene. The V gene lost 7 bases and the J gene lost 4 bases, with 14 bases spanning the gap. The CDR3 covers 13 residues. Germline V lookup: CDR1 SGDLS, CDR2 YYNGEE. The CDR3 protein is CASVRGGSYGYTF. The CDR3 nucleotides are TGTGCCAGCGTCCGAGGAGGGTCCTATGGCTACACCTTC.

CDR3 in amino acids: CASSSRETQYF. In nucleotides, the CDR3 is TGTGCCAGCAGCTCACGGGAGACCCAGTACTTC. This chain links TRBV12-3 or TRBV12-4 with TRBJ2-5; D gene unclear. Trimming shortened V by 6 bases and J by 5 bases, and 7 bases separated the two germline ends. The CDR3 is 11 residues long.

The chain employs TRBV10-3 and TRBJ1-4, with a weak D call TRBD1 (5 bases). Germline assignment: CDR1 ENHRY and CDR2 SYGVKD. CDR3 length: 13 residues. V gave up 4 bases and J gave up 5 bases, with 8 bases separating them. The CDR3 loop is CAISVGGNEKLFF. CDR3 bases: TGTGCCATCAGTGTGGGGGGAAATGAAAAACTGTTTTTT.

This chain uses TRBV5-1 with TRBJ2-1, with TRBD2 matching over 7 bases. Germline lookup yields CDR1 SGHRS and CDR2 YFSETQ. V was clipped by 4 bases and J by 0 bases; unmatched bases: 10. The CDR3 sequence is 17 residues long. Here the CDR3 DNA reads TGCGCCAGCAGCCAGATGCTCGGGGGGAGCTCCTACAATGAGCAGTTCTTC. It is translated as CASSQMLGGSSYNEQFF.

This chain uses TRBV24-1 with TRBJ2-2; 9 bases match TRBD2. The CDR3 sequence is 16 residues long. The V gene end was trimmed by 4 bases and the J gene end by 4 bases; junction bases not matched to a gene: 6. Germline V lookup: CDR1 KGHDR, CDR2 SFDVKD. CDR3: CATSEPAGGSTGELFF. Here the CDR3 DNA reads TGTGCCACCAGTGAACCAGCGGGGGGTAGCACCGGGGAGCTGTTTTTT.

This clone was found a few times. V gene TRBV4-1 combines with J gene TRBJ1-5; D is possibly TRBD1 (5 bases). Trimming left V 4 bases short and J 1 base short, with 17 bases between. CDR3 length: 17 amino acids. In germline, CDR1 is MGHRA, CDR2 YSYEKL. The CDR3 bases are TGCGCCAGCAGCCTCACCCAAGGGGTCCTGAGCAATCAGCCCCAGCATTTT. Amino acid sequence: CASSLTQGVLSNQPQHF.

This chain joins TRBV4-1 and TRBJ1-4; no clear D. CDR3 length: 17 amino acids. The V end was cut by 2 bases, the J end by 0 bases, with 13 bases between. Germline lookup yields CDR1 MGHRA and CDR2 YSYEKL. In DNA form, the CDR3 reads TGCGCCAGCAGCCAACTCCGAACTTCAGCAACTAATGAAAAACTGTTTTTT. It specifies CASSQLRTSATNEKLFF.

This sequence joins TRBV27 and TRBJ1-1; D is uncertain. V was cut by 3 bases and J by 6 bases, with 8 bases left in between. This CDR3 is 12 amino acids long. The germline V gene encodes CDR1 MNHEY and CDR2 SMNVEV (reference sequence). The CDR3 sequence: CASSFGEPEAFF. CDR3 sequence (DNA): TGTGCCAGCAGTTTCGGGGAGCCTGAAGCTTTCTTT.

This clone was recorded once. The chain carries TRBV5-1 and TRBJ2-1; 9 nucleotides line up with TRBD2. The CDR3 has 16 amino acids. Per the germline V gene, CDR1 is SGHRS and CDR2 is YFSETQ. The V segment lost 4 bases and the J segment 6 bases; nucleotides outside the gene matches: 11. CDR3 coding DNA: TGCGCCAGCAGCCCATCCTCGCTAGCGGGGCCCAATGAGCAGTTCTTC. Protein sequence: CASSPSSLAGPNEQFF.

The gene calls are TRBV19 and TRBJ1-5; possible D gene TRBD1, 6 bases. V lost 6 bases to trimming and J lost 2 bases, with 14 bases between them. The CDR3 sequence is 15 residues long. CDR1 and CDR2 (germline): LNHDA, SQIVND (reference sequence). CDR3 protein: CASSPDSRGNQPQHF. CDR3 bases: TGTGCCAGTAGCCCGGACAGTCGGGGCAATCAGCCCCAGCATTTT.

The chain is built from TRBV6-5 and TRBJ1-2; 7 positions agree with TRBD1. The CDR3 runs 15 residues. Germline V gene lookup returns CDR1 MNHEY and CDR2 SVGAGI. Trimming removed 4 bases from V and 2 bases from J; junction bases left unmatched: 7. The CDR3 nucleotides are TGTGCCAGCAGTTCCTGGACAGGCTCAAACTATGGCTACACCTTC. This encodes CASSSWTGSNYGYTF.

By share, this clone counts as medium-sized. CDR3 coding DNA: TGTGCAAGTCGCTTATGGGGGAGGAATGGCTACACCTTC. Protein product: CASRLWGRNGYTF. The rearrangement links TRBV12-2 to TRBJ1-2. TRBV12-2 is flagged as a pseudogene. The CDR3 runs 13 residues.

The rearrangement joins TRBV7-8 to TRBJ2-7; TRBD1 agrees at 8 bases. In germline, CDR1 is SGHVS, CDR2 FQNEAQ. The CDR3 spans 14 residues. Trimming cost V 3 bases and J 6 bases; bases outside gene matches: 7. The CDR3 sequence is CASSFGRGQGEQYV. The CDR3 nucleotides are TGTGCCAGCAGCTTTGGCAGGGGGCAGGGCGAGCAGTACGTC.

The rearrangement links TRBV25-1 to TRBJ1-1; D ambiguous. The V end lost 1 base, the J end lost 5 bases, and 8 bases lay between the germline ends. There are 13 residues in the CDR3. Per the germline V gene, CDR1 is MGHDK and CDR2 is SYGVNS. CDR3 region: CASSEFTGTEAFF. Here the CDR3 DNA reads TGTGCCAGCAGTGAATTCACGGGGACTGAAGCTTTCTTT.

The chain is built from TRBV20-1 and TRBJ1-1; the D gene is possibly TRBD1 (5 bases). Germline V lookup: CDR1 DFQATT, CDR2 SNEGSKA (reference sequence). The CDR3 sequence is 11 residues long. Trimming took 6 bases from V and 5 from J, leaving 10 bases between them. The CDR3 here is CSAEGKTEAFF. The DNA for the CDR3 is TGCAGTGCGGAGGGGAAAACTGAAGCTTTCTTT.

This clone has just a few counts. V usage is TRBV3-1 (or the pseudogene TRBV3-2) and J usage is TRBJ1-1; D ambiguous. V was shortened by 6 bases and J by 2 bases, with 10 bases between the two germline ends. The germline CDR1 and CDR2 sequences are LGHDT and YNNKEL (reference sequence). The CDR3 consists of 13 residues. CDR3 residues: CASRRGLNTEAFF. CDR3 in DNA: TGTGCCAGCAGACGCGGACTCAACACTGAAGCTTTCTTT.

This clone was recorded only once. The rearrangement links TRBV10-2 to TRBJ1-1, with a possible D match to TRBD1 (6 bases). The V gene lost 0 bases and the J gene lost 11 bases, with 13 bases spanning the gap. The CDR3 spans 13 residues. CDR1 WSHSY and CDR2 SAAADI come from the germline V gene. The CDR3 nucleotides read TGCGCCAGCAGTGAGTCGGCAGGGGTTGCGGCTTTCTTT. As protein: CASSESAGVAAFF.

This clone has just a few counts. This chain joins TRBV24-1 and TRBJ1-2, with D perhaps matching TRBD1 (6 bases). V shed 3 bases and J shed 4 bases, with 8 bases lying between them. Germline V lookup: CDR1 KGHDR, CDR2 SFDVKD. This CDR3 has 13 residues. The CDR3 loop reads CATSDGQSYGYTF. The CDR3 nucleotides are TGTGCCACCAGTGATGGACAGTCCTATGGCTACACCTTC.

The V call is TRBV10-2, the J call TRBJ2-7; D perhaps matches TRBD2 (6 bases). With 8 bases removed from V and 5 bases from J, the gap between germline ends came to 13 bases. This CDR3 is 12 amino acids long. Germline CDR1 is WSHSY and CDR2 is SAAADI. The CDR3 nucleotides are TGCGCCAGCTCAGGAGGGGCCGACGAGCAGTACGTC. Translated: CASSGGADEQYV.

V is TRBV18 and J is TRBJ2-2, with no clear D. CDR3 length equals 16 residues. Looked up from germline, CDR1 is KGHSH and CDR2 is LQKENI. Trimming pared 1 base from V and 5 bases from J, leaving 14 bases between. In DNA form, the CDR3 reads TGTGCCAGCTCACCACTCCGGGCCCCCGATACCGGGGAGCTGTTTTTT. This encodes CASSPLRAPDTGELFF. Drawing the rest from reference TRBV18 and TRBJ2-2, the complete variable domain is NAGVMQNPRHLVRRRGQEARLRCSPMKGHSHVYWYRQLPEEGLKFMVYLQKENIIDESGMPKERFSAEFPKEGPSILRIQQVVRGDSAAYFCASSPLRAPDTGELFFGEGSRLTVL.

Only one count was recorded for this clone. The gene calls are TRBV12-3 or TRBV12-4 and TRBJ1-6; tentatively, D is TRBD1 (5 bases). The CDR3 sequence is 13 residues long. V dropped 3 bases and J dropped 10 bases, with 10 bases sitting between them. The CDR3 loop reads CASSLSGNSPLHF. The CDR3 nucleotides are TGTGCCAGCAGTTTGTCAGGGAACTCACCCCTCCACTTT.

This clone was counted a few times. V is TRBV2 and J is TRBJ1-1, with D maybe TRBD1 (5 bases). Germline V gene data show CDR1 as SNHLY and CDR2 as FYNNEI. CDR3 length equals 12 residues. Trimming removed 5 bases from V and 4 bases from J, with 8 bases in between. CDR3 DNA sequence: TGTGCCAGCAGTTATAGGGGCACTGAAGCTTTCTTT. It is translated as CASSYRGTEAFF.